This T cell receptor beta chain came from a study of T cells in Graves' hyperthyroidism and ophthalmopathy. The V gene end was trimmed by 3 bases and the J gene end by 5 bases; junction bases not matched to a gene: 11. There are 16 residues in the CDR3. CDR1 is LNHDA, CDR2 SQIVND, per germline (reference sequence). From RNA transcripts, TCR beta CDR3 regions were amplified. TCR CDR3 regions were first amplified by RT-PCR with HTBI primers. TCRdb reprocessed the multiplex PCR reads with MiXCR, giving one entry per CDR3 protein. The sample shows about 840,000 distinct CDR3 sequences, about 38% of them seen only once. This clonotype was found many times. Its antigen is not known. Lactation, pregnancy, other autoimmune disease or uncontrolled infection led to exclusion of patients. Based on clinical symptoms, serum thyroxine and TRAb, thyroid ultrasound and orbital computed tomography, diagnoses were reached. PBMCs were derived from around 10 ml fresh peripheral blood.

Regarding the study as a whole: Blood held most thyroid clonotypes expanded above 0.001 frequency.

The genes are TRBV19 and TRBJ1-2; 8 bases are shared with TRBD1. This TCR came from a man aged 18 to 29 with Graves' hyperthyroidism. The sequencing sample was made of blood. The CDR3 loop is CASSILGTGDHYGYTF. DNA of the CDR3: TGTGCCAGTAGTATCTTAGGGACAGGCGATCATTATGGCTACACCTTC.